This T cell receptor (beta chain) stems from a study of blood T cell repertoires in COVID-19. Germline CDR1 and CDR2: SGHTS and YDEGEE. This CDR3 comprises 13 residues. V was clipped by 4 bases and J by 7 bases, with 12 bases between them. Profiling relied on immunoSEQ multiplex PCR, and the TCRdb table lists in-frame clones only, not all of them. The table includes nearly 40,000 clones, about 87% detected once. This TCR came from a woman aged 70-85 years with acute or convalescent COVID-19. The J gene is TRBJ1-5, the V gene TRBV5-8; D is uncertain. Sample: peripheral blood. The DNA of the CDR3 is TGTGCCAGCAGCGACTTTGAGGGACAGCCCCAGCATTTT. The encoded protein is CASSDFEGQPQHF.